Following are 21 T cell receptor beta chains from one sample sequenced in a study of regulatory T cells in long-lasting Graves disease. Specified time point: newly diagnosed GD, antithyroid drugs for less than 3 months. Extracted PBMC RNA gave rise to the TCR library. Construction of TCR beta libraries relied on iRepertoire HTBI primers and on Arm-PCR targeting CDR3 regions. In TCRdb, the multiplex PCR reads were re-called with MiXCR into one record per CDR3 protein. This sample has approximately 360,000 distinct CDR3 sequences; roughly 10% occur once, and the top ten carry approximately 19%. These data were also filed under a second study, of T cells in Graves' hyperthyroidism and ophthalmopathy.

Sequencing used peripheral blood mononuclear cells (PBMCs), obtained at new diagnosis, from a patient treated with antithyroid drugs. The source of these receptors is a woman between 18 and 30 years old with Graves disease.

This clonotype was recorded many times. CDR3 residues: CASSRRGDTEAFF. In DNA form, the CDR3 reads TGTGCCAGCAGCCGCCGTGGGGACACTGAAGCTTTCTTT. The genes are TRBV3-1 and TRBJ1-1; the D is unclear. Trimming cost V 4 bases and J 3 bases, with 9 bases left between them. The CDR3 spans 13 residues. Germline V gene sequence: CDR1 LGHDT, CDR2 YNNKEL (reference sequence).

The chain employs TRBV4-1 and TRBJ2-7; D is undetermined. The ends were cut back, 2 bases at V and 4 bases at J, with 12 bases in the middle. The CDR3 runs 14 residues. The germline V gene has CDR1 MGHRA and CDR2 YSYEKL. CDR3 sequence: CASSQPIIGYEQYF. CDR3 DNA: TGCGCCAGCAGCCAACCCATAATCGGATACGAGCAGTACTTC.

The chain links TRBV6-1 to TRBJ2-7; D call uncertain. Germline assignment: CDR1 MNHNS and CDR2 SASEGT. Trimming removed 10 bases at V and 3 bases at J, with 4 bases between. The CDR3 contains 9 residues. The CDR3 DNA reads as TGTGCCAACCTCTACGAGCAGTACTTC. It codes for CANLYEQYF.

This clonotype has a count of ten or more. The V and J genes are TRBV10-3 and TRBJ1-1, with 12 nucleotides matching TRBD1. Losses at the gene ends were 7 bases for V and 1 base for J; bases not matched to a gene: 10. The CDR3 spans 17 residues. CDR1 and CDR2 from the germline V gene are ENHRY and SYGVKD. CDR3 nucleotide sequence: TGTGCCATCAATGACCGGGACAGGGGGCTGTCGAACACTGAAGCTTTCTTT. This codes for CAINDRDRGLSNTEAFF.

The CDR3 sequence is CASTQGGGTDTQYF. The CDR3, as DNA: TGTGCCAGTACCCAAGGTGGGGGCACAGATACGCAGTATTTT. The gene calls are TRBV19 and TRBJ2-3; D is uncertain. V was cut by 7 bases and J by 1 base, with 12 bases left in between. Germline values: CDR1 LNHDA, CDR2 SQIVND (reference sequence). The CDR3 has 14 amino acids.

The rearrangement joins TRBV5-4 to TRBJ1-2, with a weak D call TRBD1 (6 bases). The germline V gene encodes CDR1 SGHNT and CDR2 YYREEE (reference sequence). The CDR3 loop spans 13 amino acids. The ends were cut back, 6 bases at V and 6 bases at J, with 15 bases in the middle. CDR3 sequence (DNA): TGTGCCAGCACCCCAGGGGCCGCACATGGCTACACCTTC. This codes for CASTPGAAHGYTF.

In this sample, this clonotype turned up many times. This rearrangement joins TRBV5-5 to TRBJ1-1; 7 nucleotides match TRBD1. Germline assignment: CDR1 SGHKS and CDR2 YYEKEE (reference sequence). V dropped 4 bases and J dropped 1; count of bases not matched to a gene: 13. The CDR3 is made up of 17 amino acids. CDR3 sequence reads: CASSRQLGTAPNTEAFF. The DNA for the CDR3 is TGTGCCAGCAGCCGCCAACTCGGGACAGCGCCGAACACTGAAGCTTTCTTT.

This clonotype showed up just a few times. This clone may be a read error of a much larger clone one base away. The V call is TRBV28, the J call TRBJ2-1; D gene unclear. Germline CDR1 reads MDHEN; CDR2 reads SYDVKM. The CDR3 sequence is 12 residues long. The CDR3 region has the DNA TGTGCCAGCAGTTTACCCCACAATGAGCAGTCCTTC. The encoded protein is CASSLPHNEQSF.

The rearrangement joins TRBV5-1 to TRBJ2-3; TRBD2 matches 12 bases. Germline loops: CDR1 SGHRS, CDR2 YFSETQ. The V segment lost 0 bases and the J segment 8 bases; nucleotides outside the gene matches: 10. This CDR3 has 17 amino acids. CDR3 nucleotides: TGCGCCAGCAGCTTGGAGGGACTAGCGGGTCCTCCCGGTACGCAGTATTTT. This gives the protein CASSLEGLAGPPGTQYF.

This clonotype was seen ten or more times. This sequence joins TRBV6-2 or TRBV6-3 and TRBJ1-1, with a weak D call TRBD1 (5 bases). Trimming cost V 4 bases and J 2 bases, with 14 bases left between them. Germline V gene data show CDR1 as MNHEY and CDR2 as SVGEGT. This CDR3 contains 15 residues. The CDR3 DNA sequence: TGTGCCAGCAGTTCGTCGGACAAAGTCAACACTGAAGCTTTCTTT. It encodes CASSSSDKVNTEAFF.

The chain has TRBV6-2 or TRBV6-3 and TRBJ2-6; TRBD1 matches 9 bases. The CDR3 consists of 19 residues. J gave up 0 bases and V 3 bases, and 9 bases lay outside the gene matches. The V gene's germline CDR1 is MNHEY and CDR2 SVGEGT. The CDR3 DNA follows: TGTGCCAGCAGTTATCGTAGGACAGGGGATATCTCTGGGGCCAACGTCCTGACTTTC. Translation gives CASSYRRTGDISGANVLTF.

The chain carries TRBV27 and TRBJ2-7, with 7 bases that match TRBD1. V was clipped by 9 bases and J by 3 bases; unmatched bases: 17. The CDR3 covers 16 residues. CDR1 MNHEY and CDR2 SMNVEV come from the germline V gene (reference sequence). The CDR3 DNA reads as TGTGCCAGACGGGACAGCTTATCCCATACTCACTACGAGCAGTACTTC. It codes for CARRDSLSHTHYEQYF.

This clonotype was picked up a small number of times. The chain has TRBV6-2 or TRBV6-3 and TRBJ2-3, with unresolved D. Germline V gene lookup returns CDR1 MNHEY and CDR2 SVGEGT. CDR3 length: 13 residues. V was shortened by 1 base and J by 4 bases, with 6 bases between the two germline ends. This CDR3 is CASSYYSADTQYF. The DNA for the CDR3 is TGTGCCAGCAGTTACTATTCGGCAGATACGCAGTATTTT.

The V and J genes are TRBV20-1 and TRBJ2-1; D might be TRBD2 (6 bases). This CDR3 spans 15 amino acids. In germline, CDR1 is DFQATT, CDR2 SNEGSKA (reference sequence). Trimming removed 6 bases at V and 2 bases at J, with 17 bases between. The DNA of the CDR3 is TGCAGTGCGACCGGGAGACTGTTGGCCTACAATGAGCAGTTCTTC. Its protein product is CSATGRLLAYNEQFF.

In this sample, this clonotype turned up many times. This sequence joins TRBV5-6 and TRBJ2-5, with D perhaps TRBD1 or TRBD2 (5 bases each). Germline V gene sequence: CDR1 SGHDT, CDR2 YYEEEE. The V gene lost 4 bases and the J gene lost 2 bases, with 15 bases spanning the gap. The CDR3 is 15 amino acids. The CDR3, as DNA: TGTGCCAGCAGCGGAACCGGGACCCCGCAAGAGACCCAGTACTTC. It codes for CASSGTGTPQETQYF.

This clonotype appeared many times. V and J are TRBV6-2 or TRBV6-3 and TRBJ1-2; 8 bases line up with TRBD1. The CDR3 sequence is 12 residues long. V gave up 8 bases and J gave up 6 bases; unmatched junction bases: 5. Germline CDR1 MNHEY, CDR2 SVGEGT. CDR3 region: CASRQGMDGYTF. CDR3 DNA: TGTGCCAGCCGACAGGGGATGGATGGCTACACCTTC.

In DNA form, the CDR3 reads TGTGCCAGCAGTCACACAGGGTTTCCTACCTACGAGCAGTACTTC. Its translation is CASSHTGFPTYEQYF. The gene calls are TRBV6-1 and TRBJ2-7; tentatively, D is TRBD1 (6 bases). The CDR3 is 15 amino acids. CDR1 is MNHNS, CDR2 SASEGT, per germline. The V end was cut by 5 bases, the J end by 2 bases, with 16 bases between.

This clonotype was recorded at least ten times. At one of its ends the junction is not consistent with the germline gene, which may arise from a read error. The chain joins TRBV7-2 to TRBJ1-2; no clear D. Germline V gene lookup returns CDR1 SGHTA and CDR2 FQGNSA. This CDR3 has 12 amino acids. CDR3 sequence reads: CASSLAAYDYTF. The CDR3 nucleotides are TGTGCCAGCAGCTTAGCGGCCTATGACTACACCTTC.

This clonotype occurred many times. The chain combines TRBV7-9 with TRBJ1-1; D unresolved. Germline V gene data show CDR1 as SEHNR and CDR2 as FQNEAQ (reference sequence). This CDR3 has 11 residues. The V end was cut by 2 bases, the J end by 11 bases, with 9 bases between. CDR3 loop: CASSLPGLAFF. CDR3 in DNA: TGTGCCAGCAGCTTACCCGGGCTGGCTTTCTTT.

Many counts were recorded for this clonotype. This chain uses TRBV12-3 or TRBV12-4 with TRBJ1-3; 8 positions match TRBD1. V gave up 6 bases and J gave up 0 bases; unmatched junction bases: 4. The CDR3 has 15 amino acids. The CDR3 DNA follows: TGTGCCAGCAGATTAACAGGGGGCTCTGGAAACACCATATATTTT. Encoded protein: CASRLTGGSGNTIYF.

This clonotype has at least ten counts. The CDR3 bases are TGTGCCAGCAGCTTGGGGGGGACAGACTACGAGCAGTACGTC. Protein: CASSLGGTDYEQYV. This sequence joins TRBV7-2 and TRBJ2-7; D possibly uses TRBD1 or TRBD2 (7 bases each). The germline gives CDR1 SGHTA, CDR2 FQGNSA. Trimming cost V 3 bases and J 3 bases, with 12 bases left between them. The CDR3 runs to 14 residues.